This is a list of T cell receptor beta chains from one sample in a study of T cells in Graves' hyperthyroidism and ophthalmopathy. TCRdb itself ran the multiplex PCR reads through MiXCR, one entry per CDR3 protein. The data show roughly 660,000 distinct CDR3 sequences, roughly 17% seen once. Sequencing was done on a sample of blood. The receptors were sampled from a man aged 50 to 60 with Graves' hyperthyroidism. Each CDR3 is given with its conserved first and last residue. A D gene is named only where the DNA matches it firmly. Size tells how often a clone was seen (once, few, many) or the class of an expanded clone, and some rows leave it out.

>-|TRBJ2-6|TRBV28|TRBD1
CASSPWDSMFRTGANVLTF
TGTGCCAGCAGTCCATGGGACAGCATGTTCCGAACTGGGGCCAACGTCCTGACTTTC
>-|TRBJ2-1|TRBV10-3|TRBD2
CAISESTRTSGYNEQFF
TGTGCCATCAGTGAGTCGACGCGGACTAGCGGCTACAATGAGCAGTTCTTC
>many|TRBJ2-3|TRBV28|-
CASSTPPGGGTGGDTQYF
TGTGCCAGCAGTACGCCCCCCGGTGGGGGCACAGGTGGAGATACGCAGTATTTT
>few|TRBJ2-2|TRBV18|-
CASSPPSTPFGGELFF
TGTGCCAGCTCACCACCGTCCACTCCTTTTGGCGGGGAGCTGTTTTTT
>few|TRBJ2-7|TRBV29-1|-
CSATGQTYEQYF
TGCAGCGCTACCGGACAGACCTACGAGCAGTACTTC
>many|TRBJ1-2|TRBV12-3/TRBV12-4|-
CASSSNVVGRLYTF
TGTGCCAGCAGTTCCAACGTGGTGGGACGGCTATACACCTTC
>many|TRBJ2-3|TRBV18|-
CASSPGRDTQYF
TGTGCCAGCAGCCCAGGGCGAGATACGCAGTATTTT
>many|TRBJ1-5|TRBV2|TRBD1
CASRDYRGNSNQPQHF
TGTGCCAGCAGAGACTACAGGGGTAATAGCAATCAGCCCCAGCATTTT
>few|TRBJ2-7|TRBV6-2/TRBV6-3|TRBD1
CASSYPTLSGGFEQYF
TGTGCCAGCAGTTACCCAACCCTTTCAGGGGGCTTCGAGCAGTACTTC
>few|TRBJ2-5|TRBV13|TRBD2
CASSRGGNQETQYF
TGTGCCAGCAGCCGGGGGGGAAATCAAGAGACCCAGTACTTC
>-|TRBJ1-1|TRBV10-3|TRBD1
CAIATGMNTEAFF
TGTGCCATAGCGACAGGGATGAACACTGAAGCTTTCTTT
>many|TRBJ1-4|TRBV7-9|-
CASSQRVADANEKLFF
TGTGCCAGCAGCCAAAGGGTCGCAGACGCTAATGAAAAACTGTTTTTT
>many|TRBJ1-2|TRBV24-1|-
CATSDPGYGYTF
TGTGCCACCAGTGATCCCGGCTATGGCTACACCTTC
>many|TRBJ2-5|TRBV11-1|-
CASSLFGQPQETQYF
TGTGCCAGCAGCTTATTCGGACAGCCCCAAGAGACCCAGTACTTC
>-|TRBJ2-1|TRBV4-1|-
CASSQETRTSYNEQFF
TGCGCCAGCAGCCAAGAGACTAGAACCTCCTACAATGAGCAGTTCTTC
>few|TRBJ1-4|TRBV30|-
CAWSEYRGLFEKLFF
TGTGCCTGGAGTGAATACCGGGGGCTCTTTGAAAAACTGTTTTTT
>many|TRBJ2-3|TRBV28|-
CASSPKIRAAPDPRTDTQYF
TGTGCCAGCAGCCCGAAAATTAGGGCCGCCCCTGATCCACGCACAGATACGCAGTATTTT
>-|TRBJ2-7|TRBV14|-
CASSEGLEQYF
TGTGCCAGCAGCGAAGGACTCGAGCAGTACTTC
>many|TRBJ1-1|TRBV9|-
CASSGEGTWNTEAFF
TGTGCCAGCAGCGGTGAGGGGACGTGGAACACTGAAGCTTTCTTT
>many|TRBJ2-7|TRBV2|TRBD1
CASRRDRTGVYEQYF
TGTGCCAGCAGGCGAGACCGGACAGGAGTCTACGAGCAGTACTTC
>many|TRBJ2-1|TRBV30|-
CAWSEHNEQFF
TGTGCCTGGAGTGAGCACAATGAGCAGTTCTTC
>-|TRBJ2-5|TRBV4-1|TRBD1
CASSQTDREETQYF
TGCGCCAGCAGCCAAACGGACAGGGAGGAGACCCAGTACTTC
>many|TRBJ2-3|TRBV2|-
CASSEGAGRPTDTQYF
TGTGCCAGCAGTGAAGGAGCAGGCCGACCCACAGATACGCAGTATTTT
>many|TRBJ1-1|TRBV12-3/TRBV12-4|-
CASSFAGMNTEAFF
TGTGCCAGCAGTTTTGCCGGGATGAACACTGAAGCTTTCTTT
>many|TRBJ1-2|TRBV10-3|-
CAISELQGTRVGYTF
TGTGCCATCAGTGAGTTGCAGGGGACAAGGGTTGGCTACACCTTC
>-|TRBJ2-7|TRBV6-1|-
CASSTPGPSYEQYF
TGTGCCAGCAGTACCCCGGGACCGAGCTACGAGCAGTACTTC
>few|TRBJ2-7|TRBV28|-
CASRPTGSSYEQYF
TGTGCCAGCAGGCCTACAGGGTCGTCCTACGAGCAGTACTTC
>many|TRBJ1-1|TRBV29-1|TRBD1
CSVEPGGGTEAFF
TGCAGCGTTGAACCAGGGGGCGGAACTGAAGCTTTCTTT